This T cell receptor beta chain was documented in a study of early T cells in non-severe SARS-CoV-2 infection. As for the study in general: Chains stayed unpaired after sequencing of bulk RNA from unsorted whole blood.

CDR1 SGHRS and CDR2 YFSETQ come from the germline V gene. The CDR3 is 15 residues long. The ends lost 3 bases at V and 10 bases at J; junction bases unmatched: 10. TCRdb reanalysed the 5' RACE reads using MiXCR and keeps one entry per CDR3 protein. The sample carries about 80,000 distinct CDR3 sequences, roughly 13% recorded once. The material sequenced was whole blood. This chain joins TRBV5-1 and TRBJ1-6; TRBD1 matches at 7 bases. This TCR came from an adult who was a healthcare worker with PCR-confirmed SARS-CoV-2 infection or an uninfected control (not recorded which). CDR3 coding DNA: TGCGCCAGCAGCTGGGACCCGACAGGGAACTCACCCCTCCACTTT. This sequence encodes CASSWDPTGNSPLHF.